This TCR beta chain was profiled in a study of blood T cell repertoires in COVID-19 (TCRdb year 2020). For context, the study as a whole: Samples covering the acute and convalescent phases of COVID-19 were provided by collaborators in the United States, Italy and Spain. The prospective study material was composed of cDNA or gDNA derived from T cells, B-cell-depleted T cells, or PBMCs. The dataset comprised deeply sampled blood TCRbeta repertoires from subjects exposed to, actively infected with, or recovered from COVID-19. The repertoires were released in a freely available public database meant as a resource for research on the immune response to SARS-CoV-2. The samples were drawn from two sources: the first 160 participants of the ongoing ImmuneRACE study, and 1,000 to 1,500 subjects contributed by 6 global collaborators. A de-identified subject ID, COVID-19 status, age in years and sex were almost always included in the sample metadata. Where HLA class I and class II types were available, the types were taken from metadata supplied by the sample provider, not from assay-based typing.

In Seattle, one collaborating source enrolled patients while the infection was active and tracked those patients longitudinally over the course of disease. Each collaborating institution followed its own protocols to collect whole blood in K2EDTA tubes. Collaborator samples were shipped for TCRbeta analysis as frozen whole blood, isolated PBMCs, or DNA extracted from either sample type. This clone was picked up one time. Its antigen is still unknown. No base-level quality is on record; no much larger clone is a single base apart. TCRbeta CDR3 regions were amplified from genomic DNA using the immunoSEQ Assay, a bias-controlled multiplex PCR. The paper's processing steps were these. The number of nucleated cells in each sample was estimated from the amplification of reference gene primers within the assay. To quantify the absolute abundance of each unique TCRbeta CDR3 rearrangement, sequence reads were collapsed and filtered. For each sample, productive Simpson clonality was calculated as the square root of Simpson's diversity index over productive rearrangements. The table comes from immuneACCESS by way of TCRdb, which keeps in-frame sequences with V and J called. Part of the clones is missing from these tables; in studies checked, under half for an unresolved V gene and the rest for unknown reasons. V and J calls and clone size are given by that table; D and trimming were obtained from the DNA. Present in this sample are about 200,000 clones, less than 95% of which were seen just once. Together, the top ten hold 0.76% of the sample.

A distance of 18 bases separates the germline ends of V and J, which lose 6 bases and 4 bases respectively. As encoded in the germline V gene, CDR1 is MNHEY while CDR2 is SVGAGI. The CDR3 sequence holds 15 residues, the cysteine and phenylalanine included. The entry retains the CDR3 DNA only, 45 bases that are in frame from base 1. General findings and caveats noted by the study authors: Clinical and demographic metadata were provided uncurated, with the amount varying by source and participant.

The TCR sequence derives from a man younger than 45 with COVID-19, enrolled during active disease. This chain joins TRBV6-5 to TRBJ1-2, with a weak D call of TRBD1 (6 bases match). Sequenced: peripheral blood. The CDR3 reads as follows: CASRYARTASYGYTF. The nucleotide sequence is given as TGTGCCAGCAGGTACGCCCGGACAGCAAGCTATGGCTACACCTTC.